This T cell receptor beta chain was recorded in a study of blood T cell repertoires in COVID-19. This CDR3 spans 13 amino acids. The V end was cut by 0 bases, the J end by 5 bases, with 11 bases between. The germline V gene encodes CDR1 GTSNPN and CDR2 SVGIG (reference sequence). The protocol was immunoSEQ multiplex PCR, while the TCRdb copy is restricted to in-frame clones and leaves out a portion. The sample lists about 400,000 clones, nearly 90% occurring once. Sequencing was carried out using PBMCs or T cells enriched from blood (not recorded which). The V call is TRBV30, the J call TRBJ2-7; D is unclear. The receptor comes from a woman under 30 with acute COVID-19. CDR3 sequence reads: CAWSVLSVHEQYF. In DNA, the CDR3 is TGTGCCTGGAGTGTACTATCGGTTCACGAGCAGTACTTC. The entire variable domain, with the rest obtained from reference TRBV30 and TRBJ2-7, is as follows: SQTIHQWPATLVQPVGSPLSLECTVEGTSNPNLYWYRQAAGRGLQLLFYSVGIGQISSEVPQNLSASRPQDRQFILSSKKLLLSDSGFYLCAWSVLSVHEQYFGPGTRLTVT.